These T cell receptor beta chains were read from a single sample in a study of PD-1 blockade in classical Hodgkin lymphoma. TCRdb's table, derived via immunoSEQ multiplex PCR, lists solely in-frame clones and lacks some. The table has more than 4,500 clones, 86% seen once; the top ten hold 20% to 25%. The sample consisted of CD8+ T cells from blood. The receptors were sampled from a human donor with classical Hodgkin lymphoma. The CDR3 runs from the conserved cysteine through the conserved F or W.

j_gene: TRBJ2-7
v_gene: TRBV14
CDR3aa: CASSQPGLTEQYF

j_gene: TRBJ2-1
v_gene: TRBV4-1
CDR3aa: CASSPTGHNNEQFF

j_gene: TRBJ2-1
v_gene: TRBV7-2
CDR3aa: CASSSLPGLAGEVIF

j_gene: TRBJ1-1
v_gene: TRBV19
CDR3aa: CASRCTGLLNTEAFF

j_gene: TRBJ2-5
v_gene: TRBV5-1
CDR3aa: CASSFLGAGKETQYF

j_gene: TRBJ2-3
v_gene: TRBV13
CDR3aa: CASSLVSGLGADTQYF

j_gene: TRBJ1-1
v_gene: TRBV7-3
CDR3aa: CASSPGGGHWSENTEAFF

j_gene: TRBJ1-3
v_gene: TRBV7-6
CDR3aa: CASSFGTGGSGNTIYF

j_gene: TRBJ1-1
v_gene: TRBV25-1
CDR3aa: CASLAGGGRTEAFF

j_gene: TRBJ2-1
v_gene: TRBV27
CDR3aa: CATKGGNFEFF

j_gene: TRBJ1-2
v_gene: TRBV19
CDR3aa: CASSITESYGYTF

j_gene: TRBJ1-1
v_gene: TRBV5-4
CDR3aa: CASGQGANTEAFF

j_gene: TRBJ1-3
v_gene: TRBV30
CDR3aa: CAWSFFSGNTIYF

j_gene: TRBJ2-7
v_gene: TRBV6-1
CDR3aa: CASSPGLAYSYEQYF

j_gene: TRBJ2-1
v_gene: TRBV27
CDR3aa: CASNLSGMGEQFF

j_gene: TRBJ1-1
v_gene: TRBV25-1
CDR3aa: CASSDGTGFAEAFF

j_gene: TRBJ2-6
v_gene: TRBV6-4
CDR3aa: CASSDDRAGANVLTF

j_gene: TRBJ2-7
v_gene: TRBV6-1
CDR3aa: CASSEASGSSYEQYF

j_gene: TRBJ2-1
v_gene: TRBV25-1
CDR3aa: CASSEPRGPYNEQFF

j_gene: TRBJ2-1
v_gene: TRBV28
CDR3aa: CASRTHPYNEQFF

j_gene: TRBJ1-2
v_gene: TRBV4-1
CDR3aa: CASSESGGTGAEPNYGYTF

j_gene: TRBJ2-3
v_gene: TRBV6-4
CDR3aa: CASSSGSTDTQYF

j_gene: TRBJ2-7
v_gene: TRBV5-1
CDR3aa: CASSLKRQLTYEQYF

j_gene: TRBJ2-1
v_gene: TRBV27
CDR3aa: CASSPLAGGPPYNEQFF